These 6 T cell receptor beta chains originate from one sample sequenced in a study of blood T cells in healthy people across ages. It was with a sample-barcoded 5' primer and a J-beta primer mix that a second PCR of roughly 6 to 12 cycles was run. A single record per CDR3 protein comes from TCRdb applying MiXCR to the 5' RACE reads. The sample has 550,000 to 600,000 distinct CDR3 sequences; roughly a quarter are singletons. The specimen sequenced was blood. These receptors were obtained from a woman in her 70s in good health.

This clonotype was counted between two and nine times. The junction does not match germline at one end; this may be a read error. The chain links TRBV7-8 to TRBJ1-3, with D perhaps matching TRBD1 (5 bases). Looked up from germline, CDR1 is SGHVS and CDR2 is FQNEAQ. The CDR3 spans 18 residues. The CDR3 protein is CASSLTGRAALTGNTMYF. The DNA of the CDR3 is TGTGCCAGCAGCTTAACTGGCAGGGCCGCCTTAACTGGAAACACCATGTATTTT.

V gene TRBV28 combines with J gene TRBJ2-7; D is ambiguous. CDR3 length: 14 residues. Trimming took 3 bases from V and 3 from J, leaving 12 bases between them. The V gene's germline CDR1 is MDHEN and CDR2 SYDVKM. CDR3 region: CASSLSLALYEQYF. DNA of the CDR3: TGTGCCAGCAGTTTGTCCCTTGCCCTCTACGAGCAGTACTTC.

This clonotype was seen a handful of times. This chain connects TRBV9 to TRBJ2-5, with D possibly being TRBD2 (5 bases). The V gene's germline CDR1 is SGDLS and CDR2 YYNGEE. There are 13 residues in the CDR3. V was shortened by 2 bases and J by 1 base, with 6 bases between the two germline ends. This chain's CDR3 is CASSVGVQETQYF. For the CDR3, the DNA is TGTGCCAGCAGCGTCGGGGTCCAAGAGACCCAGTACTTC.

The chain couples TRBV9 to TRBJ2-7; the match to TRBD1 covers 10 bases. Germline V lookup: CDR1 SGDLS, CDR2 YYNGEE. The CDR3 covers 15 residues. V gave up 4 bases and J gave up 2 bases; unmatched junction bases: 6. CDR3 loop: CASSSQTGGPYEQYF. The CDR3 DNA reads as TGTGCCAGCAGCTCCCAGACAGGGGGCCCCTACGAGCAGTACTTC.

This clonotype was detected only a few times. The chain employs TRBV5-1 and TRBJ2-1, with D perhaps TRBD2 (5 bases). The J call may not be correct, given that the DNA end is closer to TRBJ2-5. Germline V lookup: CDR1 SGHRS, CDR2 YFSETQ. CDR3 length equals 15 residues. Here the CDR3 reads CASTRGEAFQETQYF. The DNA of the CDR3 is TGCGCCAGCACTCGGGGTGAGGCTTTCCAAGAGACCCAGTACTTC.

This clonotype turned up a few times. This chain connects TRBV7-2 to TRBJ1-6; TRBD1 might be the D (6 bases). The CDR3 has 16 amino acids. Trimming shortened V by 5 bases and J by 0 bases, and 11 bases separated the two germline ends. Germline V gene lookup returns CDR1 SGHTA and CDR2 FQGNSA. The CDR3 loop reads CASSQRGVSYNSPLHF. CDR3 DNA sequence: TGTGCCAGCAGCCAAAGGGGGGTCTCCTATAATTCACCCCTCCACTTT.